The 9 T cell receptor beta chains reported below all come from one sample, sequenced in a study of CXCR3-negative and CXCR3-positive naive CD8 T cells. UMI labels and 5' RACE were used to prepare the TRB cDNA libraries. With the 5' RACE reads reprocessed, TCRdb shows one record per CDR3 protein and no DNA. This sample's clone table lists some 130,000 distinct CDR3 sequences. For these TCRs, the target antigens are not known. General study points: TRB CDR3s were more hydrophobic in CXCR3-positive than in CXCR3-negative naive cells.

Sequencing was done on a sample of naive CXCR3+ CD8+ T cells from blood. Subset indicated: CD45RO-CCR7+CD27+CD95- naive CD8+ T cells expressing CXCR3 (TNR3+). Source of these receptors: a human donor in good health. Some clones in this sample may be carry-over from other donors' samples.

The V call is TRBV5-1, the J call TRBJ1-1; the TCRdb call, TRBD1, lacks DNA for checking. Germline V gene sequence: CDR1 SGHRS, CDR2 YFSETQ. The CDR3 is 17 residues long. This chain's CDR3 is CASSLAPGQGANTEAFF. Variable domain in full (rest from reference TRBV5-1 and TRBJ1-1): KAGVTQTPRYLIKTRGQQVTLSCSPISGHRSVSWYQQTPGQGLQFLFEYFSETQRNKGNFPGRFSGRQFSNSRSEMNVSTLELGDSALYLCASSLAPGQGANTEAFFGQGTRLTVV.

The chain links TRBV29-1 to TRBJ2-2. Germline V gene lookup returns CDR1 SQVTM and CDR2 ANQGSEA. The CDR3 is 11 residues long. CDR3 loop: CSVGNTGELFF.

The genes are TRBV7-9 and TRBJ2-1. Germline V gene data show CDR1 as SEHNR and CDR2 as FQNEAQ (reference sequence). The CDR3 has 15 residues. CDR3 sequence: CASSLGLFGDNEQFF.

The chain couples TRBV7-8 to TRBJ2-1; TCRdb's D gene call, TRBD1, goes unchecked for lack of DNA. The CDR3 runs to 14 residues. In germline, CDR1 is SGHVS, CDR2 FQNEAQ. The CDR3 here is CASSLDGGYNEQFF.

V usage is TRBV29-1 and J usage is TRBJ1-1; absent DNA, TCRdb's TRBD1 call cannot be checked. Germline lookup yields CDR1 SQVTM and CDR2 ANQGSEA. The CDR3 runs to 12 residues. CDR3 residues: CSVGVRGTEAFF.

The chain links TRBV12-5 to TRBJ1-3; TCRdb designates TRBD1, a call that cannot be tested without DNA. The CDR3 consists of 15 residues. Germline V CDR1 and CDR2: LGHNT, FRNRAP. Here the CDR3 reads CASEFDSLSGNTIYF.

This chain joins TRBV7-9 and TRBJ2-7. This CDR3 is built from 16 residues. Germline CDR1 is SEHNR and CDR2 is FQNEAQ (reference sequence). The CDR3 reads CASSLPREASAYEQYF.

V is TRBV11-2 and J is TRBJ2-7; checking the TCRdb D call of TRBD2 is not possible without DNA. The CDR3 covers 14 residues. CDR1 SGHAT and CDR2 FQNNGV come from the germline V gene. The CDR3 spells CASSLRDGRVEQYF.

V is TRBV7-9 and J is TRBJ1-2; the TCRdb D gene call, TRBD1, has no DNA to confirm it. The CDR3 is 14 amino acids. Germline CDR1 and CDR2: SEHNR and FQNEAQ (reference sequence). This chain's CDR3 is CASSRTGGAYGYTF.